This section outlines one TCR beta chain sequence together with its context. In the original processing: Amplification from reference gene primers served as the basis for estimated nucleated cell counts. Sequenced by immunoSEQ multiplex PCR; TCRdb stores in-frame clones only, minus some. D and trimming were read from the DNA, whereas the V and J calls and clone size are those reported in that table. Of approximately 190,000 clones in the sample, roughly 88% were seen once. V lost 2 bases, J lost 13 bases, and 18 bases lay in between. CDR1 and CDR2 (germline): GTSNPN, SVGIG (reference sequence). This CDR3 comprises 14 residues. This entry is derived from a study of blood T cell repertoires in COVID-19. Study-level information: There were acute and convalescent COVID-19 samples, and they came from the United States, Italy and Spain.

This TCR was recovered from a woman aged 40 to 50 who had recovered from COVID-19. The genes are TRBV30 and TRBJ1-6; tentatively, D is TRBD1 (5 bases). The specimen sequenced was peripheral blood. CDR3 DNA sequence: TGTGCCTGGAGTCGGGGGTTCGGCGTTCGGCCCCTCCACTTT. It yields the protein CAWSRGFGVRPLHF.